The 19 T cell receptor beta chains presented below share a single source sample, sequenced in a study of cytomegalovirus exposure and HLA in healthy donors. Primers included in the PCR were 60 Vbeta and 13 Jbeta primers. Data came from immunoSEQ multiplex PCR; TCRdb stores just in-frame clones and leaves some out. The table lists fewer than 200,000 clones, around 83% of them singletons. The sequenced sample consisted of PBMCs. The receptors stem from a girl under 10 years old in good health and CMV-seropositive.

The J gene is TRBJ2-3, the V gene TRBV5-4; 16 bases align to TRBD2. V was clipped by 3 bases and J by 5 bases; unmatched bases: 12. Germline lookup yields CDR1 SGHNT and CDR2 YYREEE (reference sequence). The length of the CDR3 is 19 residues. The CDR3 region has the DNA TGTGCCAGCAGCTCCCGAACGGGACTAGCGGGAGGGCCGGGAGATACGCAGTATTTT. Translation gives CASSSRTGLAGGPGDTQYF. Based on the CDR3 plus reference TRBV5-4 and TRBJ2-3, the full variable domain is ETGVTQSPTHLIKTRGQQVTLRCSSQSGHNTVSWYQQALGQGPQFIFQYYREEENGRGNFPPRFSGLQFPNYSSELNVNALELDDSALYLCASSSRTGLAGGPGDTQYFGPGTRLTVL.

The chain employs TRBV9 and TRBJ2-5; 8 nucleotides agree with TRBD2. With 2 bases clipped from V and 5 bases from J, the junction kept 8 bases outside the gene matches. Germline lookup yields CDR1 SGDLS and CDR2 YYNGEE. The CDR3 runs 15 residues. The CDR3 bases are TGTGCCAGCAGCGTTGGCGCGGGAGGACTGGAGACCCAGTACTTC. Amino acid sequence: CASSVGAGGLETQYF.

The chain uses TRBV7-9 and TRBJ2-3; TRBD2 agrees at 15 bases. The CDR3 runs 19 residues. J gave up 2 bases and V 4 bases, and 10 bases lay outside the gene matches. Germline CDR1 is SEHNR and CDR2 is FQNEAQ (reference sequence). The CDR3 coding sequence is TGTGCCAGCAGCTCAACAATCGGGACTAGCGGGAGGTACACAGATACGCAGTATTTT. This gives the protein CASSSTIGTSGRYTDTQYF.

This sequence joins TRBV7-9 and TRBJ2-6, with 7 bases identical to TRBD1. This CDR3 contains 17 residues. Germline-derived CDR1 and CDR2 are SEHNR and FQNEAQ (reference sequence). V gave up 5 bases and J gave up 2 bases; unmatched junction bases: 9. CDR3 in amino acids: CASSNKGAGAGANVLTF. The CDR3 DNA sequence: TGTGCCAGCAGCAACAAGGGGGCAGGGGCTGGGGCCAACGTCCTGACTTTC.

The chain couples TRBV4-1 to TRBJ2-5, with 7 bases that match TRBD2. V shed 3 bases, J shed 2 bases, and the junction held 9 bases outside the gene matches. The CDR3 contains 16 residues. The V gene's germline CDR1 is MGHRA and CDR2 YSYEKL. In DNA, the CDR3 is TGCGCCAGCAGCCACCCGGGGGTAGCGGGTCAAGAGACCCAGTACTTC. Its translation is CASSHPGVAGQETQYF.

The chain employs TRBV28 and TRBJ2-7; D is unresolved. The CDR3 extends over 16 amino acids. V lost 4 bases to trimming and J lost 0 bases, with 16 bases between them. Per the germline V gene, CDR1 is MDHEN and CDR2 is SYDVKM. CDR3 sequence: CASSSSATSGSYEQYF. CDR3 sequence (DNA): TGTGCCAGCAGTTCCTCCGCGACCTCGGGCTCCTACGAGCAGTACTTC.

The chain has TRBV6-1 and TRBJ2-2; 9 positions agree with TRBD1. V trimming: 11 bases; J trimming: 7 bases; junction bases outside the gene matches: 11. This CDR3 has 14 residues. Germline CDR1 reads MNHNS; CDR2 reads SASEGT. CDR3 sequence reads: CAGTGHGRGGELFF. The CDR3 nucleotides are TGTGCCGGGACAGGGCACGGTCGGGGCGGGGAGCTGTTTTTT.

This chain joins TRBV5-1 and TRBJ2-4; 7 positions match TRBD2. Germline V gene sequence: CDR1 SGHRS, CDR2 YFSETQ. V gave up 0 bases and J gave up 3 bases; unmatched junction bases: 15. The CDR3 consists of 19 residues. The CDR3 DNA reads TGCGCCAGCAGCTTGGAGTCCCGGGCGGGGGTGTTTATCAAAAACATTCAGTACTTC. It yields the protein CASSLESRAGVFIKNIQYF.

V is TRBV7-9 and J is TRBJ2-1; tentatively, D is TRBD2 (5 bases). CDR1 and CDR2 (germline): SEHNR, FQNEAQ (reference sequence). Trimming took 4 bases from V and 5 from J, leaving 12 bases between them. CDR3 size: 14 residues. The CDR3 sequence: CASSWSSANNEQFF. CDR3 nucleotides: TGTGCCAGCAGCTGGAGTAGCGCAAACAATGAGCAGTTCTTC.

The J gene is TRBJ2-3, the V gene TRBV2, with TRBD1 matching over 8 bases. Germline V lookup: CDR1 SNHLY, CDR2 FYNNEI. CDR3 length: 15 residues. Trimming took 6 bases from V and 5 from J; bases not matched to a gene: 10. CDR3 region: CASSLGQGEVDTQYF. The DNA for the CDR3 is TGTGCCAGCAGCCTAGGACAGGGTGAAGTAGATACGCAGTATTTT.

This chain joins TRBV30 and TRBJ1-1; tentative D call: TRBD1 (5 bases). Germline loops: CDR1 GTSNPN, CDR2 SVGIG (reference sequence). Trimming shortened V by 4 bases and J by 5 bases, and 17 bases separated the two germline ends. CDR3 length equals 14 residues. The CDR3, as DNA: TGTGCCTGGAAACCCTTTGGGGCTCGTACTGAAGCTTTCTTT. As protein: CAWKPFGARTEAFF.

The table lists this clone with a few counts. V and J are TRBV6-5 and TRBJ1-1; TRBD1 might be the D (6 bases). This CDR3 region has 12 residues. The germline gives CDR1 MNHEY, CDR2 SVGAGI. The ends were cut back, 10 bases at V and 1 base at J, with 10 bases in the middle. This CDR3 reads CATRTANTEAFF. The CDR3 region has the DNA TGTGCCACAAGGACAGCGAACACTGAAGCTTTCTTT.

As DNA, the CDR3 is TGTGCCAGCAGCTTAGCCCCAGGGGTCTACGAGCAGTACTTC. It specifies CASSLAPGVYEQYF. The chain employs TRBV7-4 and TRBJ2-7; TRBD1 is a possible D gene (6 bases). The CDR3 is made up of 14 amino acids. Deletions cut 0 bases from V and 3 bases from J, with 9 bases between. The germline V gene has CDR1 SGHVT and CDR2 SQSDAQ. The full variable domain, in which reference TRBV7-4 and TRBJ2-7 provide the parts outside the CDR3, is GAGVSQSPRYKVAKRGRDVALRCDSISGHVTLYWYRQTLGQGSEVLTYSQSDAQRDKSGRPSGRFSAERPERSVSTLKIQRTEQGDSAVYLCASSLAPGVYEQYFGPGTRLTVT.

This chain links TRBV9 with TRBJ2-1; no clear D. Germline V CDR1 and CDR2: SGDLS, YYNGEE. V lost 3 bases and J lost 5, with 9 bases in between. CDR3 length: 13 residues. The CDR3 sequence: CASSGSSHNEQFF. The CDR3 DNA sequence: TGTGCCAGCAGCGGGAGTTCCCACAATGAGCAGTTCTTC.

The chain has TRBV19 and TRBJ2-7; 12 bases fit TRBD2. This CDR3 has 15 residues. Germline V gene lookup returns CDR1 LNHDA and CDR2 SQIVND (reference sequence). V lost 5 bases, J lost 4 bases, and 6 bases stayed unmatched. The CDR3 nucleotides read TGTGCCAGTAGTCTAGGACTAGCGGGGTTTTACGAGCAGTACTTC. Its protein is CASSLGLAGFYEQYF.

The V gene is TRBV5-4, the J gene TRBJ1-3; D remains unclear. Per the germline V gene, CDR1 is SGHNT and CDR2 is YYREEE (reference sequence). The V gene lost 4 bases and the J gene lost 6 bases, with 20 bases spanning the gap. The CDR3 sequence is 16 residues long. The CDR3 nucleotides are TGTGCCAGCAGCCCCCAAAATCGGACGGAGGAAAACACCATATATTTT. Its protein product is CASSPQNRTEENTIYF.

The chain employs TRBV30 and TRBJ2-7; D is perhaps TRBD1 (6 bases). CDR1 is GTSNPN and CDR2 is SVGIG in the germline V gene (reference sequence). This CDR3 is built from 12 residues. V was pared by 3 bases and J by 2 bases, with 8 bases between. DNA of the CDR3: TGTGCCTGGAGGGACAGCCCCTACGAGCAGTACTTC. It yields the protein CAWRDSPYEQYF.

The rearrangement uses TRBV4-1 and TRBJ1-1; TRBD1 is a possible D gene (5 bases). The germline V gene has CDR1 MGHRA and CDR2 YSYEKL. This CDR3 comprises 13 residues. V was cut by 4 bases and J by 3 bases, with 9 bases left in between. CDR3 amino acids: CASSPQGDTEAFF. The CDR3 coding sequence is TGCGCCAGCAGCCCCCAAGGGGACACTGAAGCTTTCTTT.

The genes are TRBV29-1 and TRBJ1-1; tentatively, D is TRBD1 (5 bases). Deletions cut 7 bases from V and 1 base from J, with 10 bases between. The germline V gene encodes CDR1 SQVTM and CDR2 ANQGSEA. This CDR3 contains 12 residues. CDR3 in DNA: TGCAGCGCGGAGGGGTCGAACACTGAAGCTTTCTTT. Its protein is CSAEGSNTEAFF. The full variable domain, with the rest looked up from reference TRBV29-1 and TRBJ1-1, is SAVISQKPSRDICQRGTSLTIQCQVDSQVTMMFWYRQQPGQSLTLIATANQGSEATYESGFVIDKFPISRPNLTFSTLTVSNMSPEDSSIYLCSAEGSNTEAFFGQGTRLTVV.